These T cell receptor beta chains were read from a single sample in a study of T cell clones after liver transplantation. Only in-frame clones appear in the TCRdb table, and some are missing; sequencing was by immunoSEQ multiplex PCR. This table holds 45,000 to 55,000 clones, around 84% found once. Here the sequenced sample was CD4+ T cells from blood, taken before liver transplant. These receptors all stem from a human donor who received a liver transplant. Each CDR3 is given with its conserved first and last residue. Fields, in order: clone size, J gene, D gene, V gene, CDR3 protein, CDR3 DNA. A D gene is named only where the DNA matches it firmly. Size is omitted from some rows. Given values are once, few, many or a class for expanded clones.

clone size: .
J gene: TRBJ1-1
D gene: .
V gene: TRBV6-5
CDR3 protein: CASTQARTEEAFF
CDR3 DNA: TGTGCCAGCACCCAGGCAAGGACGGAGGAAGCTTTCTTT

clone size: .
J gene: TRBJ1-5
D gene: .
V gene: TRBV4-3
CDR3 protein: CASSPSGGHNRGQPQHF
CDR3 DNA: TGCGCCAGCAGCCCCAGTGGGGGACACAATAGGGGTCAGCCCCAGCATTTT

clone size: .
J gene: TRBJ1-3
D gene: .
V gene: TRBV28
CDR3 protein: CASSVLRGSGNTIYF
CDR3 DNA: TGTGCCAGCAGTGTGTTAAGGGGCTCTGGAAACACCATATATTTT

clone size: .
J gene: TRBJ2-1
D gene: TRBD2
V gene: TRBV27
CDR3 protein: CASSFQSGSNEQFF
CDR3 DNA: TGTGCCAGCAGTTTCCAAAGCGGGAGTAATGAGCAGTTCTTC

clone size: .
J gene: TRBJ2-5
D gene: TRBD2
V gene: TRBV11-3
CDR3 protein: CASSFWRGETQYF
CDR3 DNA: TGTGCCAGCAGCTTTTGGCGGGGGGAGACCCAGTACTTC

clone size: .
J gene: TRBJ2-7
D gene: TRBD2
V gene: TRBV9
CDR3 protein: CASSVSGGGYEQYF
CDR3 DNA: TGTGCCAGCAGCGTTAGCGGGGGGGGCTACGAGCAGTACTTC

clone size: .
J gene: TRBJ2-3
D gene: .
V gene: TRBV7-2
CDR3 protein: CASSSTSFRDTQYF
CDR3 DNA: TGTGCCAGCAGTTCTACCTCCTTTCGGGATACGCAGTATTTT

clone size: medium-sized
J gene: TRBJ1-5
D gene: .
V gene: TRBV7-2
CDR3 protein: CASSLASADNQPQHF
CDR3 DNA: TGTGCCAGCAGCTTAGCGTCGGCAGATAATCAGCCCCAGCATTTT

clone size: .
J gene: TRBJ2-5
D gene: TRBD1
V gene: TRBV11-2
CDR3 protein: CASSHGTGETQYF
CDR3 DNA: TGTGCCAGCAGCCATGGGACAGGGGAGACCCAGTACTTC

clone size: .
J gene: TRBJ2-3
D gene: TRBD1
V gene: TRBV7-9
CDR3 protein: CASSPTGGRTDTQYF
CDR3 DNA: TGTGCCAGCAGCCCGACAGGGGGCAGGACAGATACGCAGTATTTT

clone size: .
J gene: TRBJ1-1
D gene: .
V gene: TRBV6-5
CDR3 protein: CASSYKGITREAFF
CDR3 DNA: TGTGCCAGCAGTTACAAAGGTATCACGAGAGAAGCTTTCTTT

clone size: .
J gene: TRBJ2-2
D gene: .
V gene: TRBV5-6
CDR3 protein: CASSSPVRTVKDTGELFF
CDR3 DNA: TGTGCCAGCAGCTCTCCTGTTAGGACCGTAAAGGACACCGGGGAGCTGTTTTTT

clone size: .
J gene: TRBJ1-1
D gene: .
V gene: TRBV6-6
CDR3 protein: CASSYSGYTEAFF
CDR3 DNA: TGTGCCAGCAGTTACAGCGGGTACACTGAAGCTTTCTTT

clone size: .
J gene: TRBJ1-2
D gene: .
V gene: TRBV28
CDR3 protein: CASSLTVYGYTF
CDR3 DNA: TGTGCCAGCAGTTTAACCGTCTATGGCTACACCTTC

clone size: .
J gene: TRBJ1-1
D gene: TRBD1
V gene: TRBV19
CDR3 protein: CASSIDPDREGTEAFF
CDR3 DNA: TGTGCCAGTAGTATAGATCCGGACAGGGAAGGGACTGAAGCTTTCTTT

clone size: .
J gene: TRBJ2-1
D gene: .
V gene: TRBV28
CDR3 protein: CASTPGPGSYNEQFF
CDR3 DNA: TGTGCCAGCACCCCGGGGCCGGGCTCCTACAATGAGCAGTTCTTC

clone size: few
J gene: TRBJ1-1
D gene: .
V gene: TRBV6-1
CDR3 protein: CASSEGGGEAFF
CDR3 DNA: TGTGCCAGCAGTGAGGGCGGCGGGGAGGCTTTCTTT

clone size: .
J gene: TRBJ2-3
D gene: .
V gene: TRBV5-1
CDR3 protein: CASRGESTDTQYF
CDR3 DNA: TGCGCCAGCAGGGGGGAAAGCACAGATACGCAGTATTTT

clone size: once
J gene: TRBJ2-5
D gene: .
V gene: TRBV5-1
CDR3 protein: CASSFRQDGETQYF
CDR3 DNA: TGCGCCAGCAGTTTCAGACAGGACGGGGAGACCCAGTACTTC

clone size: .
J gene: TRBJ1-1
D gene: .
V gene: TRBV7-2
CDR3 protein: CASSLVPTGAFF
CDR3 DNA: TGTGCCAGCAGCTTAGTTCCTACAGGAGCTTTCTTT

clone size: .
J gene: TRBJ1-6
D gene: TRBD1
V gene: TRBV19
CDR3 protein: CASSVTGSSYNSPLHF
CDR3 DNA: TGTGCCAGTAGTGTGACAGGGAGCTCCTATAATTCACCCCTCCACTTT

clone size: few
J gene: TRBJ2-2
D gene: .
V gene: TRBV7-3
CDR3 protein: CASSLQRGSGELFF
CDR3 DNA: TGTGCCAGCAGCTTACAGAGGGGGTCCGGGGAGCTGTTTTTT

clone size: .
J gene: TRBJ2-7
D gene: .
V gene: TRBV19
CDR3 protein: CASVARNSHEQYF
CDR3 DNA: TGTGCCAGTGTCGCCCGAAACTCCCACGAGCAGTACTTC

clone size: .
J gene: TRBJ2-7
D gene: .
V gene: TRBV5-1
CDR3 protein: CASSLEQGIEEQYF
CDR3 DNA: TGCGCCAGCAGCTTGGAACAGGGAATAGAGGAGCAGTACTTC

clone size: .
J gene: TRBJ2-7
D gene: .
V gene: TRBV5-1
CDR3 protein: CASSPGASSFEQYF
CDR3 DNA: TGCGCCAGCAGCCCGGGCGCGAGTAGCTTCGAGCAGTACTTC

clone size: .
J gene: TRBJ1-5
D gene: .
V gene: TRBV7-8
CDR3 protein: CASSFGRGGSNQPQHF
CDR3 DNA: TGTGCCAGCAGCTTTGGCCGGGGGGGTAGCAATCAGCCCCAGCATTTT

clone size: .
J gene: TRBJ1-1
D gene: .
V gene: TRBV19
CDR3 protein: CASLVGPRGTEAFF
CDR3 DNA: TGTGCCAGTCTGGTCGGCCCTAGGGGCACTGAAGCTTTCTTT

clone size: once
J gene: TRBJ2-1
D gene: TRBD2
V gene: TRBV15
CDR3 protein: CATSRLAGDYNEQFF
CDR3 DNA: TGTGCCACCAGCAGACTAGCGGGAGACTACAATGAGCAGTTCTTC

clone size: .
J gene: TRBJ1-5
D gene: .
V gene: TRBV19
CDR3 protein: CASRKRGSNQPQHF
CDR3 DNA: TGTGCCAGTAGAAAAAGGGGTAGCAATCAGCCCCAGCATTTT

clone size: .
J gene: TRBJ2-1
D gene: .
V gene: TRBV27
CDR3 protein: CASSSGEYFYNEQFF
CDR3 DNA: TGTGCCAGCAGTTCGGGGGAATACTTTTACAATGAGCAGTTCTTC

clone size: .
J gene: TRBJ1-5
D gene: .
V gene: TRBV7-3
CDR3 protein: CARTQGCGNQPQHF
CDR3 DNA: TGTGCCAGGACACAGGGTTGTGGCAATCAGCCCCAGCATTTT

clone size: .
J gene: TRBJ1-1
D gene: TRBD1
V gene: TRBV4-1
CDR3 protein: CASSQQNYRGGITEAFF
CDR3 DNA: TGCGCCAGCAGCCAACAAAACTACAGGGGCGGGATCACTGAAGCTTTCTTT

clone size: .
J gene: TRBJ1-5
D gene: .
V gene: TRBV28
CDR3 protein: CASSFGSLGQPQHF
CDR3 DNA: TGTGCCAGCAGTTTCGGGAGCCTCGGGCAGCCCCAGCATTTT

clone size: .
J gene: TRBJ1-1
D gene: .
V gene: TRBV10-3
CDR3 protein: CAIRGGGKNTEAFF
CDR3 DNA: TGTGCCATCAGGGGTGGAGGGAAGAACACTGAAGCTTTCTTT

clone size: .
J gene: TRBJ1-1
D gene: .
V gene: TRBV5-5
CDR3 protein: CASSWQLMNTEAFF
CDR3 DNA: TGTGCCAGCAGTTGGCAGCTCATGAACACTGAAGCTTTCTTT

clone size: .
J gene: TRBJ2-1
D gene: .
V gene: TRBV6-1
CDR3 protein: CASWGGPYNEQFF
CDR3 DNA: TGTGCCAGCTGGGGGGGGCCTTACAATGAGCAGTTCTTC

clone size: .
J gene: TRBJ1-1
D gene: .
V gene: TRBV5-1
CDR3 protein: CASSTSTGNTEAFF
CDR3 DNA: TGCGCCAGCAGCACCTCGACAGGGAACACTGAAGCTTTCTTT

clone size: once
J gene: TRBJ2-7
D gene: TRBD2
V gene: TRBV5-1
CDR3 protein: CASGTSGGYEQYF
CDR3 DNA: TGCGCCAGCGGGACTAGCGGGGGGTACGAGCAGTACTTC

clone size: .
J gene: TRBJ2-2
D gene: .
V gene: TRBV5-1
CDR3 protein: CASSSPTYPNTGELFF
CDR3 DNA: TGCGCCAGCAGCTCTCCAACGTATCCGAACACCGGGGAGCTGTTTTTT

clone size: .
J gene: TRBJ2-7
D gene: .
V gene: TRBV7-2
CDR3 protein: CASSSLGSGEQYF
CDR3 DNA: TGTGCCAGCAGCTCCTTGGGGTCAGGGGAGCAGTACTTC